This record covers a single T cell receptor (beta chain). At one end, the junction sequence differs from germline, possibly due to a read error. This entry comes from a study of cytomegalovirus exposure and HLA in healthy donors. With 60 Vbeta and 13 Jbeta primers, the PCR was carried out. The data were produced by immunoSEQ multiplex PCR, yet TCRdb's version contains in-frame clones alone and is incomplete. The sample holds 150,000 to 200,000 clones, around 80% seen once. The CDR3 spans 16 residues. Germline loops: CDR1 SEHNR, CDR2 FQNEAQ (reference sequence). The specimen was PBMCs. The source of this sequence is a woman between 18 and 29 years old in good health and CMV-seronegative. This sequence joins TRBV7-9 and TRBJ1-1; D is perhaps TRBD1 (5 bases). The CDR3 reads CSSSLEIRGGNTEAFF. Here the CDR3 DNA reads TGTTCCAGCAGCTTAGAGATTCGGGGGGGGAACACTGAAGCTTTCTTT.